This is a list of T cell receptor beta chains from one sample in a study of shared clonotypes between healthy human individuals. This table comes from immunoSEQ multiplex PCR, and its TCRdb copy is limited to in-frame clones, with some not included. The repertoire consists of 2 million to 2.5 million clones, with over 85% occurring once and the leading ten covering 0.39%. The sample was naive CD4+ T cells from PBMCs. The receptors come from a man between 18 and 29 years old in good health. Some clones in this sample may be carry-over from other donors' samples. CDR3s include the opening cysteine and the closing phenylalanine or tryptophan. A D gene is named only where the DNA matches it firmly. Some rows have no size entry. The others give once, few or many, or a class for an expanded clone.

CDR3 DNA	CDR3 protein	clone size	J gene	D gene	V gene
TGTGCCAGCAGTCCCCGGGCTAATGAAAAACTGTTTTTT	CASSPRANEKLFF	NA	TRBJ1-4	NA	TRBV2
TGTGCCAGCAGCCCTTACGACGATACGCAGTATTTT	CASSPYDDTQYF	NA	TRBJ2-3	NA	TRBV7-2
TGTGCCAGCAGCCTCAGGGGGGGCCCCTCCTACGAGCAGTACTTC	CASSLRGGPSYEQYF	NA	TRBJ2-7	NA	TRBV6-5
TGCGCCAGCAGCTTGACCCGCAGGGCCGAAGAAAAACTGTTTTTT	CASSLTRRAEEKLFF	NA	TRBJ1-4	NA	TRBV5-1
TGTGCCAGCAGCTTTCGGGAGCGGGAGGATGAGCAGTTCTTC	CASSFREREDEQFF	NA	TRBJ2-1	TRBD2	TRBV7-7
TGCAGCGTTGACGGCCTAGAGATTTTCAATGAGCAGTTCTTC	CSVDGLEIFNEQFF	NA	TRBJ2-1	NA	TRBV29-1
TGCGCCAGCAGCTTGGCCGCGGACTCCTACGAGCAGTACTTC	CASSLAADSYEQYF	NA	TRBJ2-7	NA	TRBV5-1
TGTGCCAGCGGACAGGCCCGAGAGACCCAGTACTTC	CASGQARETQYF	NA	TRBJ2-5	TRBD1	TRBV6-5
TGCGCCAGCAGCTTGGCCCCAGATTTCTATGGCTACACCTTC	CASSLAPDFYGYTF	NA	TRBJ1-2	NA	TRBV5-1
TGTGCCAGTAGTAGCCTTCTAGGGGTAAATGAGCAGTTCTTC	CASSSLLGVNEQFF	once	TRBJ2-1	NA	TRBV19
TGCAGCGTTGCCAGCGGGAGGGAAGATACGCAGTATTTT	CSVASGREDTQYF	NA	TRBJ2-3	TRBD2	TRBV29-1
TGTGCCAGCTCACCAGTCGCGGGAGACCGGAATGAGCAGTTCTTC	CASSPVAGDRNEQFF	NA	TRBJ2-1	TRBD2	TRBV18
TGTGCCAGCAGACTCCTAGCGGGAGGCTACAATGAGCAGTTCTTC	CASRLLAGGYNEQFF	once	TRBJ2-1	TRBD2	TRBV7-8
TGTGCCAGCAGCCTGGGGACTACAAATGAGCAGTTCTTC	CASSLGTTNEQFF	NA	TRBJ2-1	TRBD2	TRBV7-3
TGTGCCAGCTCACACGTGGGTAGTATGAGGAATGAGCAGTTCTTC	CASSHVGSMRNEQFF	once	TRBJ2-1	NA	TRBV18
TGCGCCAGCAGTGGGGAAGGTAGCGGGAGGCGGAGTATATACGAGCAGTACTTC	CASSGEGSGRRSIYEQYF	once	TRBJ2-7	TRBD2	TRBV5-1
TGTGCCAGCAGCCGAACAGCCAGGAGCTACGAGCAGTACTTC	CASSRTARSYEQYF	NA	TRBJ2-7	NA	TRBV5-6
TGTGCCAGTAGTATAACAGCCTCTGGAAACACCATATATTTT	CASSITASGNTIYF	NA	TRBJ1-3	NA	TRBV19
TGTGCCAGCAGCGTACGGGACGGAAACACAGATACGCAGTATTTT	CASSVRDGNTDTQYF	NA	TRBJ2-3	NA	TRBV9
TGTGCCAGCATTGGCAGGAGCTCCTACGAGCAGTACTTC	CASIGRSSYEQYF	NA	TRBJ2-7	NA	TRBV2
TGTGCCAGCAGTTACTGGACAGGCGATAGCAATCAGCCCCAGCATTTT	CASSYWTGDSNQPQHF	NA	TRBJ1-5	TRBD1	TRBV6-6
TGTGCCAGCAGTTATAGGGGGGGTCAGCCCCAGCATTTT	CASSYRGGQPQHF	NA	TRBJ1-5	NA	TRBV6-5